One and the same sample provided the 31 T cell receptor beta chains below, sequenced in a study of T cells in localized non-small cell lung cancer. TCRdb keeps only in-frame clones here, not all; method: immunoSEQ multiplex PCR. This sample carries about 45,000 clones, around 81% of them seen once, and the ten largest clones take roughly 15%. The specimen comprised peripheral blood mononuclear cells, sampled before any cancer treatment. These receptors were obtained from a man aged 35 to 69 with stage III lung adenocarcinoma.

The J gene is TRBJ2-5, the V gene TRBV27; 7 bases are shared with TRBD2. Germline lookup yields CDR1 MNHEY and CDR2 SMNVEV (reference sequence). Germline trimming cut 4 bases from V and 0 bases from J; bases unmatched to any gene: 5. The CDR3 runs to 15 residues. The CDR3 coding sequence is TGTGCCAGCAGTTCGGCGGGGGTGTACCAAGAGACCCAGTACTTC. Protein sequence: CASSSAGVYQETQYF.

This chain links TRBV7-8 with TRBJ2-3, with D possibly TRBD2 on 6 matching bases. The CDR3 runs to 14 residues. Germline V gives CDR1 SGHVS, CDR2 FQNEAQ. Trimming stripped 3 bases from V and 2 bases from J, with 9 bases between. The CDR3 DNA is TGTGCCAGCAGCTTGGCGGGGTACACAGATACGCAGTATTTT. The encoded protein is CASSLAGYTDTQYF.

This sequence joins TRBV7-2 and TRBJ2-7; D may be TRBD1 or TRBD2 (5 bases each). Germline V lookup: CDR1 SGHTA, CDR2 FQGNSA. The CDR3 has 14 residues. The germline V and J ends were trimmed by 6 bases and 6 bases, with 18 bases remaining between them. CDR3 residues: CASSYYRDPTEQYF. CDR3 in DNA: TGTGCCAGCAGTTATTACCGGGACCCCACCGAGCAGTACTTC.

The sample holds a few counts of this clone. The V and J genes are TRBV5-5 and TRBJ2-1; D not certain. CDR1 is SGHKS and CDR2 is YYEKEE in the germline V gene (reference sequence). V was shortened by 4 bases and J by 7 bases, with 21 bases between the two germline ends. The CDR3 consists of 16 residues. The CDR3 coding sequence is TGTGCCAGCAGCCCTAGACCGGATTCTATTAAAAATGAGCAGTTCTTC. It specifies CASSPRPDSIKNEQFF. The full variable domain, its missing parts supplied by reference TRBV5-5 and TRBJ2-1, is DAGVTQSPTHLIKTRGQQVTLRCSPISGHKSVSWYQQVLGQGPQFIFQYYEKEERGRGNFPDRFSARQFPNYSSELNVNALLLGDSALYLCASSPRPDSIKNEQFFGPGTRLTVL.

This chain connects TRBV6-5 to TRBJ1-2, with a possible D match to TRBD1 (5 bases). Trimming cost V 3 bases and J 4 bases, with 9 bases left between them. Germline CDR1 reads MNHEY; CDR2 reads SVGAGI. CDR3 length: 13 amino acids. DNA of the CDR3: TGTGCCAGCAGTTATGACAGAACCTATGGCTACACCTTC. Protein: CASSYDRTYGYTF.

This clone was seen once. V and J are TRBV30 and TRBJ1-4; D remains ambiguous. This CDR3 is built from 11 residues. Trimming left V 3 bases short and J 6 bases short, with 5 bases between. Per the germline V gene, CDR1 is GTSNPN and CDR2 is SVGIG (reference sequence). CDR3 nucleotides: TGTGCCTGGAGCCTGGATGAAAAACTGTTTTTT. Protein: CAWSLDEKLFF.

The rearrangement links TRBV27 to TRBJ2-7; 7 nucleotides match TRBD1. V lost 6 bases, J lost 5 bases, and 4 bases stayed unmatched. CDR3 length: 12 residues. CDR1 is MNHEY, CDR2 SMNVEV, per germline (reference sequence). The DNA for the CDR3 is TGTGCCAGCAGCACGACAGGGAACGAGCAGTACTTC. It translates to CASSTTGNEQYF.

V usage is TRBV11-2 and J usage is TRBJ2-3; TRBD1 is a possible D gene (6 bases). The germline V and J ends were trimmed by 0 bases and 3 bases, with 16 bases remaining between them. The CDR3 is made up of 17 amino acids. CDR1 and CDR2 from the germline V gene are SGHAT and FQNNGV. DNA of the CDR3: TGTGCCAGCAGCTTAGAATGGGTGGGGACAAGTACAGATACGCAGTATTTT. Its protein is CASSLEWVGTSTDTQYF.

The CDR3 DNA reads TGTGCCTGGAGTTGGAAGGCACCGTCTGGGGCCAACGTCCTGACTTTC. Protein sequence: CAWSWKAPSGANVLTF. The chain has TRBV30 and TRBJ2-6; D call uncertain. V was clipped by 2 bases and J by 1 base, with 12 bases between them. Germline assignment: CDR1 GTSNPN and CDR2 SVGIG (reference sequence). The CDR3 runs to 16 residues.

The chain has TRBV27 and TRBJ2-5; D is perhaps TRBD1 or TRBD2 (5 bases each). Trimming removed 3 bases at V and 1 base at J, with 15 bases between. The CDR3 covers 16 residues. Germline loops: CDR1 MNHEY, CDR2 SMNVEV (reference sequence). The CDR3 DNA sequence: TGTGCCAGCAGTTTGCAATCAGGTGGGGGCCAAGAGACCCAGTACTTC. It yields the protein CASSLQSGGGQETQYF.

The rearrangement joins TRBV28 to TRBJ2-7; the match to TRBD1 covers 9 bases. Looked up from germline, CDR1 is MDHEN and CDR2 is SYDVKM. This CDR3 has 14 amino acids. Trimming cost V 6 bases and J 2 bases; bases outside gene matches: 5. CDR3 nucleotide sequence: TGTGCCAGCAGGCCGGGACAGGGCCCCTACGAGCAGTACTTC. Translating it yields CASRPGQGPYEQYF.

This sequence joins TRBV9 and TRBJ2-1; 7 positions match TRBD1. The junction had 14 bases not matched to a gene; V was cut back by 1 base and J by 4 bases. There are 18 residues in the CDR3. Germline values: CDR1 SGDLS, CDR2 YYNGEE. The CDR3 loop reads CASSVSPYLGTAYNEQFF. The CDR3 coding sequence is TGTGCCAGCAGCGTAAGCCCCTACCTCGGGACAGCATACAATGAGCAGTTCTTC.

The rearrangement links TRBV5-6 to TRBJ1-2; weak D call: TRBD1 (5 bases). The ends were cut back, 5 bases at V and 6 bases at J, with 20 bases in the middle. Germline V gives CDR1 SGHDT, CDR2 YYEEEE. This CDR3 comprises 15 residues. The CDR3 is CASRRSGGEFDGYTF. CDR3 bases: TGTGCCAGCAGGAGGAGTGGGGGGGAGTTTGATGGCTACACCTTC.

This chain connects TRBV7-9 to TRBJ1-5, with 9 bases fitting TRBD1. CDR1 SEHNR and CDR2 FQNEAQ come from the germline V gene (reference sequence). The CDR3 consists of 15 residues. V was pared by 5 bases and J by 4 bases, with 6 bases of the junction left unmatched. For the CDR3, the DNA is TGTGCCAGCAGCCCCGGACAGGGGTGGAATCAGCCCCAGCATTTT. Protein: CASSPGQGWNQPQHF.

V and J are TRBV2 and TRBJ2-7, with 10 nucleotides matching TRBD2. CDR1 is SNHLY and CDR2 is FYNNEI in the germline V gene. The CDR3 is 13 amino acids. The ends lost 11 bases at V and 7 bases at J; junction bases unmatched: 11. The CDR3 sequence: CAGGLADSREQYF. The CDR3 DNA sequence: TGTGCCGGCGGACTAGCGGACTCGCGGGAGCAGTACTTC. Variable domain in full (rest from reference TRBV2 and TRBJ2-7): EPEVTQTPSHQVTQMGQEVILRCVPISNHLYFYWYRQILGQKVEFLVSFYNNEISEKSEIFDDQFSVERPDGSNFTLKIRSTKLEDSAMYFCAGGLADSREQYFGPGTRLTVT.

CDR3 nucleotide sequence: TGTGCCATCAGTGAGCGACAGGGCTCGAGCAATCAGCCCCAGCATTTT. Translating gives CAISERQGSSNQPQHF. The V and J genes are TRBV10-3 and TRBJ1-5; 7 bases are a match to TRBD1. Germline V gives CDR1 ENHRY, CDR2 SYGVKD. The CDR3 length is 16 residues. V shed 2 bases and J 1 base; nucleotides not matched to a gene: 5.

The gene calls are TRBV6-5 and TRBJ1-6, with TRBD1 as a possible D gene (5 bases). Germline CDR1 is MNHEY and CDR2 is SVGAGI. Trimming cost V 7 bases and J 0 bases, with 10 bases left between them. The CDR3 contains 15 residues. The CDR3 region is CASKEQASYNSPLHF. The CDR3 DNA is TGTGCCAGCAAGGAACAGGCCTCCTATAATTCACCCCTCCACTTT.

The chain combines TRBV5-1 with TRBJ2-5, with D possibly matching TRBD2 (6 bases). With 0 bases removed from V and 9 bases from J, the gap between germline ends came to 12 bases. Germline loops: CDR1 SGHRS, CDR2 YFSETQ. The CDR3 contains 13 residues. CDR3 amino acids: CASSLGRDGPQYF. The DNA for the CDR3 is TGCGCCAGCAGCTTGGGGCGGGACGGTCCCCAGTACTTC.

The genes are TRBV7-7 and TRBJ2-7; D not resolved. V was pared by 5 bases and J by 1 base, with 9 bases between. Germline-derived CDR1 and CDR2 are SSHAT and FNYEAQ (reference sequence). CDR3 size: 13 residues. This CDR3 is CASSQGPSYEQYF. In DNA form, the CDR3 reads TGTGCCAGCAGCCAAGGGCCTTCCTACGAGCAGTACTTC. The whole variable domain, filled in from reference TRBV7-7 and TRBJ2-7, reads GAGVSQSPRYKVTKRGQDVTLRCDPISSHATLYWYQQALGQGPEFLTYFNYEAQPDKSGLPSDRFSAERPEGSISTLTIQRTEQRDSAMYRCASSQGPSYEQYFGPGTRLTVT.

This chain joins TRBV2 and TRBJ2-7; the match to TRBD2 covers 8 bases. The length of the CDR3 is 16 residues. Germline loops: CDR1 SNHLY, CDR2 FYNNEI. V lost 3 bases, J lost 3 bases, and 10 bases stayed unmatched. The CDR3 coding sequence is TGTGCCAGCAGTGAGACGGGGGGGTCGAGAGTCTACGAGCAGTACTTC. Protein: CASSETGGSRVYEQYF.

This clone is medium-sized within its sample. The chain links TRBV5-4 to TRBJ2-4; 9 bases match TRBD1. J lost 6 bases, V lost 0 bases, and 4 bases had no gene match. CDR1 is SGHNT and CDR2 is YYREEE in the germline V gene (reference sequence). This CDR3 spans 15 amino acids. The CDR3 is CASSLVGTGRNIQYF. CDR3 nucleotides: TGTGCCAGCAGCTTGGTCGGGACAGGGAGAAACATTCAGTACTTC.

This sequence joins TRBV7-9 and TRBJ2-1; TRBD1 aligns across 8 bases. V shed 6 bases, J shed 2 bases, and the junction held 9 bases outside the gene matches. The germline gives CDR1 SEHNR, CDR2 FQNEAQ (reference sequence). The CDR3 has 16 amino acids. The CDR3 nucleotides are TGTGCCAGCAGTCTTGACCGGGACAGGCCCTACAATGAGCAGTTCTTC. It codes for CASSLDRDRPYNEQFF.

The chain couples TRBV5-6 to TRBJ2-1; D gene unclear. The germline V and J ends were trimmed by 1 base and 10 bases, with 9 bases remaining between them. The CDR3 covers 12 residues. CDR1 and CDR2 (germline): SGHDT, YYEEEE. The CDR3 DNA reads TGTGCCAGCAGCTTGTCGCACCGCGAGCAGTTCTTC. Translating gives CASSLSHREQFF.

The gene calls are TRBV9 and TRBJ2-2; 8 positions agree with TRBD1. The V gene's germline CDR1 is SGDLS and CDR2 YYNGEE. The CDR3 consists of 16 residues. The V and J ends lost 2 bases and 3 bases, in that order; junction bases with no gene match: 6. The CDR3 reads CASSVVTGAYTGELFF. In nucleotides, the CDR3 is TGTGCCAGCAGCGTCGTGACAGGGGCGTACACCGGGGAGCTGTTTTTT.

The chain carries TRBV6-5 and TRBJ1-5, with TRBD1 as a possible D gene (5 bases). V was shortened by 2 bases and J by 4 bases, with 6 bases between the two germline ends. This CDR3 is 13 amino acids long. The germline V gene encodes CDR1 MNHEY and CDR2 SVGAGI. The DNA of the CDR3 is TGTGCCAGCAGTTACGGGGCTAATCAGCCCCAGCATTTT. This sequence encodes CASSYGANQPQHF.

V and J are TRBV4-2 and TRBJ1-6; 8 bases are shared with TRBD1. The CDR3 totals 19 residues. CDR1 and CDR2 from the germline V gene are LGHNA and YNFKEQ. V lost 1 base, J lost 0 bases, and 8 bases stayed unmatched. This CDR3 reads CASSQAYRGVSSYNSPLHF. CDR3 bases: TGTGCCAGCAGCCAAGCGTACAGGGGGGTTAGCTCCTATAATTCACCCCTCCACTTT.

The rearrangement links TRBV6-5 to TRBJ2-1; tentative D call: TRBD2 (6 bases). This CDR3 contains 14 residues. The ends were cut back, 6 bases at V and 6 bases at J, with 15 bases in the middle. From germline, CDR1 is MNHEY and CDR2 SVGAGI. This CDR3 reads CASSLVGTGNEQFF. In nucleotides, the CDR3 is TGTGCCAGCAGCCTCGTAGGGACTGGCAATGAGCAGTTCTTC.

The rearrangement links TRBV9 to TRBJ2-5; TRBD1 aligns across 7 bases. Germline lookup yields CDR1 SGDLS and CDR2 YYNGEE. Trimming removed 2 bases from V and 9 bases from J; junction bases left unmatched: 7. The CDR3 runs 13 residues. CDR3 residues: CASSVGTVGPQYF. The CDR3 coding sequence is TGTGCCAGCAGCGTCGGGACAGTCGGTCCCCAGTACTTC.

The sample holds a few counts of this clone. This chain links TRBV6-5 with TRBJ1-2; 9 nucleotides line up with TRBD1. Germline CDR1 and CDR2: MNHEY and SVGAGI. V was clipped by 5 bases and J by 6 bases; unmatched bases: 10. The CDR3 sequence is 15 residues long. CDR3 loop: CASSRDRGRWDGYTF. CDR3 in DNA: TGTGCCAGCAGTCGCGACAGGGGGAGGTGGGATGGCTACACCTTC.

This clone has ten or more counts. The chain couples TRBV9 to TRBJ2-1; possibly TRBD2 for D (5 bases). Looked up from germline, CDR1 is SGDLS and CDR2 is YYNGEE. The CDR3 covers 14 residues. The V end lost 0 bases, the J end lost 7 bases, and 11 bases lay between the germline ends. Here the CDR3 DNA reads TGTGCCAGCAGCGTAGCTACGACTATTAATGAGCAGTTCTTC. Amino acids: CASSVATTINEQFF.

The rearrangement uses TRBV28 and TRBJ1-2; tentative D call: TRBD1 (5 bases). The CDR3 is 14 amino acids. Per the germline V gene, CDR1 is MDHEN and CDR2 is SYDVKM. V lost 6 bases, J lost 0 bases, and 11 bases lay in between. DNA of the CDR3: TGTGCCAGCAGCCTGGGGGAAACTAACTATGGCTACACCTTC. This sequence encodes CASSLGETNYGYTF.